This TCR beta chain was observed in a study of shared clonotypes between healthy human individuals. The count of this clone is one. This table comes from immunoSEQ multiplex PCR, and its TCRdb copy is limited to in-frame clones, with some not included. The sample includes approximately 700,000 clones, about three quarters seen only once; the top ten take 1.5% to 2%. The CDR3 length is 16 residues. V gave up 6 bases and J gave up 4 bases, with 18 bases separating them. Per the germline V gene, CDR1 is KGHSH and CDR2 is LQKENI. J is TRBJ2-2 and V is TRBV18; the D gene is possibly TRBD1 (6 bases). The source is a woman in her twenties or thirties in good health. The specimen was memory CD4+ T cells sorted from blood. Documented subset: CD45RA-negative fraction. Here the CDR3 DNA reads TGTGCCAGCTCGGCATCCGCGACAGGCTCCACCGGGGAGCTGTTTTTT. Its protein product is CASSASATGSTGELFF.